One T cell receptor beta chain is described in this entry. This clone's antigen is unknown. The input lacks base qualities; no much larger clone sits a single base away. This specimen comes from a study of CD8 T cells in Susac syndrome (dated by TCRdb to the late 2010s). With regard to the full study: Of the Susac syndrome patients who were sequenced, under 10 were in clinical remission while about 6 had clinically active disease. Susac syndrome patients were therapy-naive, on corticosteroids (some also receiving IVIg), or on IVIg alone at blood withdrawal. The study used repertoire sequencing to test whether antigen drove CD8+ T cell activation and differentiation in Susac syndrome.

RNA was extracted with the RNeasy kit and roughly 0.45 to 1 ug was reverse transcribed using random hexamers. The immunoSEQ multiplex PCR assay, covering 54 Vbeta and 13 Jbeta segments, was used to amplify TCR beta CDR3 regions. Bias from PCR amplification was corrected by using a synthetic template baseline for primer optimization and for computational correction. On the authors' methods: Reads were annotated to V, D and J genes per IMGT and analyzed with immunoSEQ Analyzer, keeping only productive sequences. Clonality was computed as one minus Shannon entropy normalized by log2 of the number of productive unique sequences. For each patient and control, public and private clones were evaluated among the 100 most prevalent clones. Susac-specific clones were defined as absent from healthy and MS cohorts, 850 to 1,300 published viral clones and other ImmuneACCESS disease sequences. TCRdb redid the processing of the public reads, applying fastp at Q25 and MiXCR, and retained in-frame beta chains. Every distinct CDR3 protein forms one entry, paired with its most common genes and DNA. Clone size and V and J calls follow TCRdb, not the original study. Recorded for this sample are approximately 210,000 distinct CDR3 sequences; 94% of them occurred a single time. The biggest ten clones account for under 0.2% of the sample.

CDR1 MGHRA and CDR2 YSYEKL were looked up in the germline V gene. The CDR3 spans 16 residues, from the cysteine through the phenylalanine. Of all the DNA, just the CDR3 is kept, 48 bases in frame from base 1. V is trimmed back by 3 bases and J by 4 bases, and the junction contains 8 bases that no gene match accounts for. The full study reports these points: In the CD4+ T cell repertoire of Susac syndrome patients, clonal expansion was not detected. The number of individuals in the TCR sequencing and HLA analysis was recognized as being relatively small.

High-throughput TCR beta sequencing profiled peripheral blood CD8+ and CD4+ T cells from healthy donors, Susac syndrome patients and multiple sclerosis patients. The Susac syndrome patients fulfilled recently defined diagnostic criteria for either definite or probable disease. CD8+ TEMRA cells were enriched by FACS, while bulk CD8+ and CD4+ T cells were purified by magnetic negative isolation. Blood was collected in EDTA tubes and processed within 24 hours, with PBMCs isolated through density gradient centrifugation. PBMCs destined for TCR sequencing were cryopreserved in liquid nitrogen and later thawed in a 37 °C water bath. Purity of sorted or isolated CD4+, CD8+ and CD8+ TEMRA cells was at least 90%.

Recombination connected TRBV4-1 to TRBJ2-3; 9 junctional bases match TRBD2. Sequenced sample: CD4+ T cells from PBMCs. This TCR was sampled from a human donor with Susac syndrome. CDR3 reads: CASSQRGGAGADTQYF. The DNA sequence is TGCGCCAGCAGCCAGCGCGGGGGGGCCGGAGCAGATACGCAGTATTTT.